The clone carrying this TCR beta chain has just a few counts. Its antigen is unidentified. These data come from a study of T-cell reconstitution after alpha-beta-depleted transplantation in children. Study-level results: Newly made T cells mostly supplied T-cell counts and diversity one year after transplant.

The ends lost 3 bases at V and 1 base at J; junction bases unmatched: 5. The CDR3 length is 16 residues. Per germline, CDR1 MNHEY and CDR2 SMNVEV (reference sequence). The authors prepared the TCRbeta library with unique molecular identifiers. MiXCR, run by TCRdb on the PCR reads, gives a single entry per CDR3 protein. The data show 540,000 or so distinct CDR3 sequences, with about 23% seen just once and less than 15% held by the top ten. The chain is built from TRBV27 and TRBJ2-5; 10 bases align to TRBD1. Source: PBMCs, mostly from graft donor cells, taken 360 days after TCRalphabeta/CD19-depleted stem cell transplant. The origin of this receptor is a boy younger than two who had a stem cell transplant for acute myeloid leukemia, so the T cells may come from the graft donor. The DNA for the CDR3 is TGTGCCAGCAGTTTCGGGACAGGGGAATTCCAAGAGACCCAGTACTTC. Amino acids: CASSFGTGEFQETQYF.